The rows below give T cell receptor beta chains drawn from one sample of a study of shared clonotypes between healthy human individuals. Clones were sequenced by immunoSEQ multiplex PCR, and TCRdb holds only the in-frame ones, with some missing. Of about 960,000 clones in the sample, approximately 76% were seen once. The material sequenced was memory CD4+ T cells sorted from blood. The receptors were gathered from a young man in good health. Both conserved end residues are part of each CDR3. Each record gives: J gene, clone size, V gene, CDR3 length, D gene, CDR3 protein, CDR3 DNA. D genes are given only for firm matches. A clone size is listed for some rows: how often the clone was seen (once, few, many), or a class if it is expanded.

>TRBJ1-2|once|TRBV5-5|13|TRBD1
CASSPGTAYGYTF
TGTGCCAGCAGCCCAGGGACAGCCTATGGCTACACCTTC
>TRBJ1-6|.|TRBV7-9|15|.
CASSLLGAGDSPLHF
TGTGCCAGCAGCTTACTTGGGGCAGGGGATTCACCCCTCCACTTT
>TRBJ2-2|.|TRBV7-9|15|.
CASRLQGRDTGELFF
TGTGCCAGCAGGTTACAGGGGAGGGACACCGGGGAGCTGTTTTTT
>TRBJ1-2|many|TRBV30|10|.
CAWRDYGYTF
TGTGCCTGGAGAGATTATGGCTACACCTTC
>TRBJ2-7|.|TRBV11-2|14|TRBD2
CASSRLAGGYEQYF
TGTGCCAGCAGCCGTCTAGCGGGCGGGTACGAGCAGTACTTC
>TRBJ2-5|once|TRBV18|14|.
CASSPLGASETQYF
TGTGCCAGCTCACCTCTCGGGGCGTCGGAGACCCAGTACTTC
>TRBJ1-5|.|TRBV6-6|13|.
CASSTGGNQPQHF
TGTGCCAGCAGCACCGGCGGAAATCAGCCCCAGCATTTT
>TRBJ2-7|.|TRBV7-9|13|.
CASSLGSGSEQYF
TGTGCCAGCAGCTTAGGTTCAGGGAGCGAGCAGTACTTC
>TRBJ2-2|.|TRBV14|15|.
CASSPGTWNTGELFF
TGTGCCAGCAGCCCTGGGACTTGGAACACCGGGGAGCTGTTTTTT
>TRBJ1-6|.|TRBV11-2|12|.
CASSRQDSPLHF
TGTGCCAGCAGCCGACAGGATTCACCCCTCCACTTT
>TRBJ2-1|.|TRBV9|13|.
CASSPTGLNEQFF
TGTGCCAGCAGCCCAACAGGGCTCAATGAGCAGTTCTTC
>TRBJ2-7|once|TRBV20-1|11|.
CSGGTIYEQYF
TGCAGTGGAGGGACAATCTACGAGCAGTACTTC
>TRBJ1-5|once|TRBV5-6|14|TRBD1
CASSLTGGFQPQHF
TGTGCCAGCAGCCTGACAGGGGGCTTTCAGCCCCAGCATTTT
>TRBJ1-2|.|TRBV10-3|12|TRBD1
CAISGQGGGYTF
TGTGCCATCAGTGGACAGGGCGGGGGCTACACCTTC
>TRBJ1-2|once|TRBV19|12|TRBD1
CASMDRGYGYTF
TGTGCCAGTATGGACAGGGGGTATGGCTACACCTTC
>TRBJ1-1|.|TRBV6-1|13|.
CASSEQGYTEAFF
TGTGCCAGCAGTGAGCAAGGGTACACTGAAGCTTTCTTT
>TRBJ2-2|.|TRBV29-1|13|.
CSVGGAGAGELFF
TGCAGCGTTGGCGGGGCCGGGGCCGGGGAGCTGTTTTTT